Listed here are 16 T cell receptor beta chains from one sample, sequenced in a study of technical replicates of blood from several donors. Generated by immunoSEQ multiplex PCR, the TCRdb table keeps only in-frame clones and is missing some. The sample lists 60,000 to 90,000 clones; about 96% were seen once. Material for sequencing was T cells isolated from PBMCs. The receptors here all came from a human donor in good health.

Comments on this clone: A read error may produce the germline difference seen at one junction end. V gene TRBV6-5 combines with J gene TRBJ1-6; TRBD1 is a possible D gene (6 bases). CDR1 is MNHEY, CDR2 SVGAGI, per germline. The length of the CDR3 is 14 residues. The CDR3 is CASSYGQFNSALHF. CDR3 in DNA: TGTGCCAGCAGTTACGGACAGTTTAATTCAGCCCTCCACTTT.

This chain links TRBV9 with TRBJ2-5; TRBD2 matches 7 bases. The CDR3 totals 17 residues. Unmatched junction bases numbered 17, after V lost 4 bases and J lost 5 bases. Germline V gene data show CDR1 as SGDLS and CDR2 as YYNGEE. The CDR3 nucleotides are TGTGCCAGCAGCCCTATCGATCTGACTAGCCCAAGTGAGACCCAGTACTTC. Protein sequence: CASSPIDLTSPSETQYF.

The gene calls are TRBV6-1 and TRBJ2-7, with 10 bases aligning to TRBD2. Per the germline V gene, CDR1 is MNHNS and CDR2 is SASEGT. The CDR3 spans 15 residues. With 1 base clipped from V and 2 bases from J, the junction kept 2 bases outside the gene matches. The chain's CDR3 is CASSEGAGGTYEQYF. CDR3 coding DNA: TGTGCCAGCAGTGAAGGAGCGGGAGGGACCTACGAGCAGTACTTC.

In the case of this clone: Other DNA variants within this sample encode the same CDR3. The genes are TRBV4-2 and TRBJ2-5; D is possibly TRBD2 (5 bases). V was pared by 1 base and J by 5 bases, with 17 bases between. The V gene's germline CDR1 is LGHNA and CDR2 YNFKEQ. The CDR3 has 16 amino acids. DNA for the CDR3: TGTGCCAGCAGCCAAGGTGCGGGCACATCGGAGGAGACCCAGTACTTC. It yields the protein CASSQGAGTSEETQYF.

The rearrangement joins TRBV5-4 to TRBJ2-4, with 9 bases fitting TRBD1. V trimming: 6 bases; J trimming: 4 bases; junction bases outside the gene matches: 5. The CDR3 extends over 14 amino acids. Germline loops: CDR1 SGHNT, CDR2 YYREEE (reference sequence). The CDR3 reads CASTSGTGKNIQYF. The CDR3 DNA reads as TGTGCCAGCACCTCAGGGACAGGGAAAAACATTCAGTACTTC.

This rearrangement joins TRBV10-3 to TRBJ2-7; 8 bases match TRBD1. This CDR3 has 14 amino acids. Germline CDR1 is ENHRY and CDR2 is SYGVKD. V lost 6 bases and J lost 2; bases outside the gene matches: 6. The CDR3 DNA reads TGTGCCATCAGAATCGGGACAGGTACCTACGAGCAGTACTTC. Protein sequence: CAIRIGTGTYEQYF.

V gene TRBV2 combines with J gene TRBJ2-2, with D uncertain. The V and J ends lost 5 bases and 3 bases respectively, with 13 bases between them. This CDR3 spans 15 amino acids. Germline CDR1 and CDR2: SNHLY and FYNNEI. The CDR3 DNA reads TGTGCCAGCAGTAACTCCCCGCCATACACCGGGGAGCTGTTTTTT. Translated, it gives CASSNSPPYTGELFF.

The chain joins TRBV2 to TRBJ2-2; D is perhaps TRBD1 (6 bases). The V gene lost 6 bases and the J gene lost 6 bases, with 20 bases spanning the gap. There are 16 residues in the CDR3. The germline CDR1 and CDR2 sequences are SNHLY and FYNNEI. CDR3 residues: CASSEGDPELPGELFF. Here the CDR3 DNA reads TGTGCCAGCAGCGAGGGGGACCCAGAGTTGCCCGGGGAGCTGTTTTTT.

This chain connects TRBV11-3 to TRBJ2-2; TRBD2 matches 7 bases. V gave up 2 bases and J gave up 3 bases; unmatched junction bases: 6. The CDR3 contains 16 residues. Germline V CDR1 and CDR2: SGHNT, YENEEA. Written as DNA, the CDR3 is TGTGCCAGCAGCTTACCACTGGGGGGGGACACCGGGGAGCTGTTTTTT. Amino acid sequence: CASSLPLGGDTGELFF.

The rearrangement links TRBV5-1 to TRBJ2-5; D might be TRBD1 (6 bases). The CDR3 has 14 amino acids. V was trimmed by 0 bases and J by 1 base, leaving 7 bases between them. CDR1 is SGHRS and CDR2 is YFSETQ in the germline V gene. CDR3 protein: CASSLGDIQETQYF. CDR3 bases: TGCGCCAGCAGCTTGGGGGACATCCAAGAGACCCAGTACTTC.

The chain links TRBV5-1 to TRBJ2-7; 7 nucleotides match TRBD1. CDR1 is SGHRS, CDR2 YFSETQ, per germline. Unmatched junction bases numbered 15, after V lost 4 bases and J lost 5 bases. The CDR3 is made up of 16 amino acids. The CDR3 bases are TGCGCCAGCAGCCTTCGACAGGGTATATTCGAGAACGAGCAGTACTTC. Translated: CASSLRQGIFENEQYF. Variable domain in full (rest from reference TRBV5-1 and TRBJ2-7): KAGVTQTPRYLIKTRGQQVTLSCSPISGHRSVSWYQQTPGQGLQFLFEYFSETQRNKGNFPGRFSGRQFSNSRSEMNVSTLELGDSALYLCASSLRQGIFENEQYFGPGTRLTVT.

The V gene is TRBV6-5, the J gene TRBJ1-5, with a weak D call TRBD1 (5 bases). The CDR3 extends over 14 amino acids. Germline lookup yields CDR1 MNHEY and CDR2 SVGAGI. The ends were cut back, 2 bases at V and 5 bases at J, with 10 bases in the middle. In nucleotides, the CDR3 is TGTGCCAGCAGTTACCGGGGGTTGCATCAGCCCCAGCATTTT. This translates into CASSYRGLHQPQHF.

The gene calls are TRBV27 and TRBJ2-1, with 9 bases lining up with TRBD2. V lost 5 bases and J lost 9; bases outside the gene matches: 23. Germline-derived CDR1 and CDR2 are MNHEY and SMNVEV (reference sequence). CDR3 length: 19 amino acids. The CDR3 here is CASSLKGPGSGSIGVEQFF. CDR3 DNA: TGTGCCAGCAGTCTCAAAGGGCCGGGTAGCGGGAGTATCGGAGTTGAGCAGTTCTTC.

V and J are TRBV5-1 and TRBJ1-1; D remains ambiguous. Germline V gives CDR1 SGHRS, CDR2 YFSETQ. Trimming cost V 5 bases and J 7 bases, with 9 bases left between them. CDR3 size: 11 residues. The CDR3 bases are TGCGCCAGCAGTGGGCAGAATGAAGCTTTCTTT. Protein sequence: CASSGQNEAFF.

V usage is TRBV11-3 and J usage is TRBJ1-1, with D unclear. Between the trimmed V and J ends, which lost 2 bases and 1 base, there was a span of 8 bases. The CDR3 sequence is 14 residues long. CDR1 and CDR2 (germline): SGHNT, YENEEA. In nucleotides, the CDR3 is TGTGCCAGCAGCTTAAATAGAGCGAACACTGAAGCTTTCTTT. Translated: CASSLNRANTEAFF.

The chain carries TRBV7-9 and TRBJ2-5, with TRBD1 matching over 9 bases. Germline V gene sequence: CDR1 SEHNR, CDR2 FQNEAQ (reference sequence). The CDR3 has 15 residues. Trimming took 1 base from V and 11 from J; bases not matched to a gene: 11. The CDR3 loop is CASSLETGGSMAQYF. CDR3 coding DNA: TGTGCCAGCAGCTTAGAGACAGGGGGGAGTATGGCGCAGTACTTC.